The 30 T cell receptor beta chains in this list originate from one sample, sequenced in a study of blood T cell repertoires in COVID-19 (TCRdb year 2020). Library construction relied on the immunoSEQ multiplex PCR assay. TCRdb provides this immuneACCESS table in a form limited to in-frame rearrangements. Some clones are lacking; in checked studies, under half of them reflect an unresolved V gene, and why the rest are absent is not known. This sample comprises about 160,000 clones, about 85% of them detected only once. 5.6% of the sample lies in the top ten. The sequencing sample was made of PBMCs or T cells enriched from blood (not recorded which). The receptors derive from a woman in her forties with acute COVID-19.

The CDR3 DNA is TGTGCCAGCAGCCGACAGGGGCCATATGGCTACACCTTC. Amino acid sequence: CASSRQGPYGYTF. The chain couples TRBV12-3 or TRBV12-4 to TRBJ1-2; 8 bases agree with TRBD1. V trimming: 6 bases; J trimming: 5 bases; junction bases outside the gene matches: 5. The CDR3 contains 13 residues.

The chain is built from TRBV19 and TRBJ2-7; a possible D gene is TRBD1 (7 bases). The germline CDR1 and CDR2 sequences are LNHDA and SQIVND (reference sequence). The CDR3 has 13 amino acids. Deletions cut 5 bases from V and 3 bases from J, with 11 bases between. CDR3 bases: TGTGCCAGTAGTGCGGGACAGTTCTACGAGCAGTACTTC. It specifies CASSAGQFYEQYF.

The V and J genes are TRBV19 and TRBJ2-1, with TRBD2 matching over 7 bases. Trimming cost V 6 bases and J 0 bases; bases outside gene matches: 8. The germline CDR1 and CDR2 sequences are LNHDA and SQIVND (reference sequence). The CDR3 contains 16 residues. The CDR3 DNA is TGTGCCAGTAGACAGCGGGAACTCAGCTCCTACAATGAGCAGTTCTTC. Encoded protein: CASRQRELSSYNEQFF.

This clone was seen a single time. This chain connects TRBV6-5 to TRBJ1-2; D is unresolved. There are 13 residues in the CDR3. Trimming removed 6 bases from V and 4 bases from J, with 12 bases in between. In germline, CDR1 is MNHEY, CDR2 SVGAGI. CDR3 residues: CASRIPGSYGYTF. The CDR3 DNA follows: TGTGCCAGCAGGATCCCAGGCTCCTATGGCTACACCTTC.

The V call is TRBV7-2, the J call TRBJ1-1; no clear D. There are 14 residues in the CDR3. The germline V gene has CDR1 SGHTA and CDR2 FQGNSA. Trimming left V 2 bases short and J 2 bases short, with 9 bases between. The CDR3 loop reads CASSLSMRNTEAFF. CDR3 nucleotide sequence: TGTGCCAGCAGCTTATCGATGAGAAACACTGAAGCTTTCTTT. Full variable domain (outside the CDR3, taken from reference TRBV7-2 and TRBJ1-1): GAGVSQSPSNKVTEKGKDVELRCDPISGHTALYWYRQSLGQGLEFLIYFQGNSAPDKSGLPSDRFSAERTGGSVSTLTIQRTQQEDSAVYLCASSLSMRNTEAFFGQGTRLTVV.

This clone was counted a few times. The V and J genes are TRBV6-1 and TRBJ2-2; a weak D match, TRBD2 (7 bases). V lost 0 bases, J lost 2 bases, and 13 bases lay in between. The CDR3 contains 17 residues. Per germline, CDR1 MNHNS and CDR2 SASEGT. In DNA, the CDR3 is TGTGCCAGCAGTGAAGCGTGGGGGGGCGGAAACACCGGGGAGCTGTTTTTT. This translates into CASSEAWGGGNTGELFF.

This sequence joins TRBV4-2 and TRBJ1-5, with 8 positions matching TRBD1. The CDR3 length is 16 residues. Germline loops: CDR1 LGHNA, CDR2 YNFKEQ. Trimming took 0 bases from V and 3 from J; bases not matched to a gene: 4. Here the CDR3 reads CASSQERTGNNQPQHF. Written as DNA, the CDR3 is TGTGCCAGCAGCCAAGAAAGGACAGGGAACAATCAGCCCCAGCATTTT.

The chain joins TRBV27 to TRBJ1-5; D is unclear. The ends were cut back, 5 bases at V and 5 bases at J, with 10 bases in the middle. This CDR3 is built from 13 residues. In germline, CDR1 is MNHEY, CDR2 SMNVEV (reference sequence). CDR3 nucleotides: TGTGCCAGCAGTCCGACCACAGATCAGCCCCAGCATTTT. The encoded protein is CASSPTTDQPQHF.

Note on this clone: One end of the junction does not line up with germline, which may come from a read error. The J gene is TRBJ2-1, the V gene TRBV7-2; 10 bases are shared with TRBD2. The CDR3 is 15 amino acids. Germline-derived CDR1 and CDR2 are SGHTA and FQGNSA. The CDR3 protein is CASSLAGVILNEQFF. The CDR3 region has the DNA TGTGCCAGCAGCCTAGCGGGAGTTATTTTGAATGAGCAGTTCTTC.

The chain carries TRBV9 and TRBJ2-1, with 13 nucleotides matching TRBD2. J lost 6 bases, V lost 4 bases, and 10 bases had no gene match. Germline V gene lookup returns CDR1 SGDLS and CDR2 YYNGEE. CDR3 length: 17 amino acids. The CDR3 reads CASSSRTSGRLGNEQFF. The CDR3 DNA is TGTGCCAGCAGCTCCCGGACTAGCGGGAGATTGGGCAATGAGCAGTTCTTC.

The CDR3 DNA reads as TGTGCCAGCAGTCTTTTAGGGGAATGGGGCTACACCTTC. Translating it yields CASSLLGEWGYTF. The V and J genes are TRBV6-5 and TRBJ1-2; a possible D gene is TRBD1 (5 bases). Germline V gene lookup returns CDR1 MNHEY and CDR2 SVGAGI. The V and J ends lost 5 bases and 8 bases respectively, with 15 bases between them. The CDR3 spans 13 residues.

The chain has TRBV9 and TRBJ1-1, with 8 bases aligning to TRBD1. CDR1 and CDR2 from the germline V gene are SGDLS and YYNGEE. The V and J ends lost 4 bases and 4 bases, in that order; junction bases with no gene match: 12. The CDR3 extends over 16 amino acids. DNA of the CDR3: TGTGCCAGCAGCTCCCAGACAGGGGCTCTGGTCACTGAAGCTTTCTTT. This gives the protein CASSSQTGALVTEAFF.

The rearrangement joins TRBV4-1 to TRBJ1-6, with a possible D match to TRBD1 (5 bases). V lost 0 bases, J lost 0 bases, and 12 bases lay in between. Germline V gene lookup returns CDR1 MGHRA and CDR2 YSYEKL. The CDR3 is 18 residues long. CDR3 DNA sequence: TGCGCCAGCAGCCAAGAGAGGCGGGGGAGCTCCTATAATTCACCCCTCCACTTT. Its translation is CASSQERRGSSYNSPLHF.

This CDR3 reads CASSYGSYTDTQYF. The CDR3 bases are TGTGCCAGCAGCTACGGGAGTTACACAGATACGCAGTATTTT. The chain joins TRBV11-3 to TRBJ2-3, with D possibly TRBD2 on 6 matching bases. Germline V gene sequence: CDR1 SGHNT, CDR2 YENEEA. The V end lost 4 bases, the J end lost 2 bases, and 10 bases lay between the germline ends. CDR3 length: 14 residues.

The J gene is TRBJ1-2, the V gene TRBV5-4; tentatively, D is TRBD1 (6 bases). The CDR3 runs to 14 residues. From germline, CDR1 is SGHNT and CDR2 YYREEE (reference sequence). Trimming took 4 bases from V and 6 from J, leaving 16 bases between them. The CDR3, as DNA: TGTGCCAGCAGCGGGGAGACAGGACTCGATGGCTACACCTTC. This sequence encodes CASSGETGLDGYTF. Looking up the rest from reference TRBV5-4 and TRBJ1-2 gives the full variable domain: ETGVTQSPTHLIKTRGQQVTLRCSSQSGHNTVSWYQQALGQGPQFIFQYYREEENGRGNFPPRFSGLQFPNYSSELNVNALELDDSALYLCASSGETGLDGYTFGSGTRLTVV.

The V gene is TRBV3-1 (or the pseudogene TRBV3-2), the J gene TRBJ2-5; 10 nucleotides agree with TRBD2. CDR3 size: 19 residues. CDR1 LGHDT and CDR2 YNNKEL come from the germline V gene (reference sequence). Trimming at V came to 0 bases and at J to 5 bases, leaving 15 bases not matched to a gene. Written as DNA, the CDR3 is TGTGCCAGCAGCCAAGATATCCATCGGTTAGCGGGAGGCGGGGAGACCCAGTACTTC. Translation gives CASSQDIHRLAGGGETQYF.

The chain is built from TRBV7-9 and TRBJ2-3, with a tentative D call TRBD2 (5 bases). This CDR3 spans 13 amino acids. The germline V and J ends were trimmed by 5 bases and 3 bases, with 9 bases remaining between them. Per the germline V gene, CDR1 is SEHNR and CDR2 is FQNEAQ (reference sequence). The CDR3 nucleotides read TGTGCCAGCAGCACTAGAGTTACAGATACGCAGTATTTT. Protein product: CASSTRVTDTQYF.

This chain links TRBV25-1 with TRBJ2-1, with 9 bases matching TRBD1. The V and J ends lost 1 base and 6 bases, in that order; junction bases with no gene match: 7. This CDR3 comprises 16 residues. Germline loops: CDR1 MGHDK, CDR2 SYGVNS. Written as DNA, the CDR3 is TGTGCCAGCAGTGAATTACATACAGGGGGCAGCAATGAGCAGTTCTTC. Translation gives CASSELHTGGSNEQFF.

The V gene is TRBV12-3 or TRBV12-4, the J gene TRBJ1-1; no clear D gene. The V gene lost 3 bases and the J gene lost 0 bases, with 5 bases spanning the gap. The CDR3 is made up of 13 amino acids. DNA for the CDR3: TGTGCCAGCAGTTTGTTAGTGAACACTGAAGCTTTCTTT. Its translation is CASSLLVNTEAFF.

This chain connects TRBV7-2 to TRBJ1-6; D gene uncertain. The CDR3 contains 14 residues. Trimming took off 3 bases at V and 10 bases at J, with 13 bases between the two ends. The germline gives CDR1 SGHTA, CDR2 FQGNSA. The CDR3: CASSFSNPRSPLHF. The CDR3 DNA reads TGTGCCAGCAGCTTTTCCAACCCGAGGTCACCCCTCCACTTT.

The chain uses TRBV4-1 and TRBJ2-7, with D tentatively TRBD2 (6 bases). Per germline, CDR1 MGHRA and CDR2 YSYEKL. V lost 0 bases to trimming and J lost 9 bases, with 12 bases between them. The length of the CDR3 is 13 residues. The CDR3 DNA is TGCGCCAGCAGCCAAGATCGAGAGACTAGGCAGTACGTC. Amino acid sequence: CASSQDRETRQYV.

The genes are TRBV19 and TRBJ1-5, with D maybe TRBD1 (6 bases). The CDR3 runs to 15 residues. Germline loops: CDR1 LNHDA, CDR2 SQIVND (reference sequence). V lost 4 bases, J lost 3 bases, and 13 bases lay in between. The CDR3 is CASSTPRQANQPQHF. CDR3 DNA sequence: TGTGCCAGTAGTACACCTAGACAGGCCAATCAGCCCCAGCATTTT.

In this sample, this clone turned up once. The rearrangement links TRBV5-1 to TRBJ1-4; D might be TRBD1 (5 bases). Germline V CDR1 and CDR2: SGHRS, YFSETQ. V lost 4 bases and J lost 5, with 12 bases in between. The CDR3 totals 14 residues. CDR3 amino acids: CASSPGLLNEKLFF. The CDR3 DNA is TGCGCCAGCAGCCCGGGACTTTTAAATGAAAAACTGTTTTTT.

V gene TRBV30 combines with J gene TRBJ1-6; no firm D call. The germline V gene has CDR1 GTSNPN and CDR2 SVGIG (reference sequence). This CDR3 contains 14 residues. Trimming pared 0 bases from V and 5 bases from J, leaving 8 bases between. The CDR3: CAWSVGRDNSPLHF. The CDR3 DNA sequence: TGTGCCTGGAGTGTGGGCAGAGATAATTCACCCCTCCACTTT.

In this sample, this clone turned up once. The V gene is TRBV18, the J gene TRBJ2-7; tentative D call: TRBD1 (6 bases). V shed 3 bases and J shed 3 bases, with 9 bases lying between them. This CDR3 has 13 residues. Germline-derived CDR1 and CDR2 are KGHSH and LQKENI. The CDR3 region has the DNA TGTGCCAGCTCACCCAGGACAGTCTACGAGCAGTACTTC. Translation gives CASSPRTVYEQYF.

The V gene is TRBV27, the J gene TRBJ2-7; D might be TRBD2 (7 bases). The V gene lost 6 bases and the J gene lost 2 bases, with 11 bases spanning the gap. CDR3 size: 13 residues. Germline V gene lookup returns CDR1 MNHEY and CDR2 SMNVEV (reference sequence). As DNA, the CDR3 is TGTGCCAGCAGAAGGGGGGGGCCCTACGAGCAGTACTTC. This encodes CASRRGGPYEQYF.

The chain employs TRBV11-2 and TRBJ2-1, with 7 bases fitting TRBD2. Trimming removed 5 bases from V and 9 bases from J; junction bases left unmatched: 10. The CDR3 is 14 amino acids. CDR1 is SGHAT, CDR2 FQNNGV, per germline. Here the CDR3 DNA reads TGTGCCAGCAGCCCCTCCCCCGCGGGAGTTGAGCAGTTCTTC. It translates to CASSPSPAGVEQFF.

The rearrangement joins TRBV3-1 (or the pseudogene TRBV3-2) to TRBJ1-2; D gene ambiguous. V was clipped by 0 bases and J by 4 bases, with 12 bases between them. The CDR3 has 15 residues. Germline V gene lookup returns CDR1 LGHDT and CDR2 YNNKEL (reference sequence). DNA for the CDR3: TGTGCCAGCAGCCAAGAATGGGAGGTCGGCTATGGCTACACCTTC. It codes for CASSQEWEVGYGYTF.

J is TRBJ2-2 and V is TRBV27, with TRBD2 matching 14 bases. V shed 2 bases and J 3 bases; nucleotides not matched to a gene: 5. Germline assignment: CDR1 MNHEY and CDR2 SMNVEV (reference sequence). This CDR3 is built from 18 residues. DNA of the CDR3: TGTGCCAGCAGTTTACGAGGACTAGCGGGAGGTGACACCGGGGAGCTGTTTTTT. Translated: CASSLRGLAGGDTGELFF.

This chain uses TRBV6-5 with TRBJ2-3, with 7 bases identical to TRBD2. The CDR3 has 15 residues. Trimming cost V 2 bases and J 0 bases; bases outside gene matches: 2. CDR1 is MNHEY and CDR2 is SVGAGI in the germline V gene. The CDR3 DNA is TGTGCCAGCAGTTACAGCGGGGCTAGCACAGATACGCAGTATTTT. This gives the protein CASSYSGASTDTQYF.